The clone carrying this TCR beta chain was counted at least ten times. Its antigen is currently unknown. A read error may account for a junction end that differs from germline. With the read ending 3 residues before the CDR3 end, the germline J gene is used to fill in that end. This entry is derived from a study of T cell clonality in common variable immunodeficiency. Findings and limits, study-wide: Authors noted CVID clonality's cause needs subpopulation repertoire sequencing. CVID subjects showed higher TCRbeta clonality than healthy controls. CVID patient heterogeneity limited repertoire-clinical complication correlations.

Only in-frame clones appear in the TCRdb table, and some are missing; sequencing was by immunoSEQ multiplex PCR. Observed in the sample are around 40,000 clones, none of them singletons. The CDR3 extends over 14 amino acids. In germline, CDR1 is SSHAT, CDR2 FNYEAQ (reference sequence). Donors gave roughly 5 to 8.5 ml heparinized peripheral whole blood. The chain links TRBV7-7 to TRBJ1-3, with TRBD1 matching 8 bases. The receptor was derived from a person aged 18-70 years in good health. The sequencing sample was made of peripheral blood mononuclear cells. The sequenced CDR3 bases are TGTGCTAGCAGCGCCGGGACAGGCGGAAACACC. Protein sequence: CASSAGTGGNT. The whole CDR3 sequence reads CASSAGTGGNTIYF.